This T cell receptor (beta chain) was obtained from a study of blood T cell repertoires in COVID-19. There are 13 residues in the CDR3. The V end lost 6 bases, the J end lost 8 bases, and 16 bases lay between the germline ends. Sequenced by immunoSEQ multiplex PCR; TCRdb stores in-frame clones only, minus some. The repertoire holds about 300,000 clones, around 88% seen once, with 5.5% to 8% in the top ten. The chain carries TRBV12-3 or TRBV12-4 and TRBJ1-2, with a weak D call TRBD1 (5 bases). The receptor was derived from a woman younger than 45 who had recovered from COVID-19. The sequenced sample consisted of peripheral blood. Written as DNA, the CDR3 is TGTGCCAGCAGCCCCACTCCGGGGGGAGGCTACACCTTC. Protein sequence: CASSPTPGGGYTF.